This T cell receptor beta chain was found in a study of blood T cell repertoires in COVID-19. Across the study: COVID-19 samples collected from the United States, Italy and Spain covered acute and convalescent phases. T cells, B-cell-depleted T cells, or PBMCs provided the cDNA or gDNA that served as material.

The V end was cut by 1 base, the J end by 3 bases, with 11 bases between. CDR3 size: 15 residues. CDR1 and CDR2 from the germline V gene are SGHTA and FQGNSA. Those enrolled, adults aged about 18 to 89 years, came from around 25 US areas. Original methodology: Amplified reference gene primers provided the basis for estimating nucleated cell counts. The protocol was immunoSEQ multiplex PCR, while the TCRdb copy is restricted to in-frame clones and leaves out a portion. D and trimming come from the DNA, and the V and J calls and clone size come from that table. The sample yields some 230,000 clones, about four fifths seen once.

Sample: PBMCs or T cells enriched from blood (not recorded which). The chain has TRBV7-2 and TRBJ2-3; possible D gene TRBD2, 6 bases. This TCR was recovered from a woman in her forties with acute COVID-19. DNA for the CDR3: TGTGCCAGCAGCTTAGGACGGGGGAGGACAGATACGCAGTATTTT. Protein product: CASSLGRGRTDTQYF.